A single sample gave rise to the 6 T cell receptor beta chains below, sequenced in a study of monozygotic twins with inflammatory bowel disease. TCRdb processed the 5' RACE reads again and assigns one entry to each CDR3 protein, with no DNA. The listing contains roughly 90,000 distinct CDR3 sequences. The sample consisted of blood. These receptors were taken from a human donor with ulcerative colitis or Crohn's disease, or a healthy co-twin of an affected twin (not recorded which).

This chain links TRBV20-1 with TRBJ2-3; TCRdb reports TRBD1, a call that lacks DNA to check it against. CDR3 length equals 18 residues. CDR1 is DFQATT and CDR2 is SNEGSKA in the germline V gene (reference sequence). The CDR3 here is CSARDPLQGLSTTDTQYF.

V is TRBV12-3 or TRBV12-4 and J is TRBJ1-1; the D gene TCRdb calls, TRBD1, cannot be checked with no DNA. The CDR3 loop spans 16 amino acids. CDR3 residues: CASSLKSYRGGTEAFF.

The rearrangement joins TRBV7-2 to TRBJ1-2. Germline V CDR1 and CDR2: SGHTA, FQGNSA. This CDR3 has 12 residues. The CDR3 sequence: CASSLALCGYTF.

The rearrangement uses TRBV7-8 and TRBJ2-5; TCRdb selects TRBD2, and the lack of DNA leaves this call unchecked. The CDR3 loop spans 16 amino acids. CDR1 is SGHVS and CDR2 is FQNEAQ in the germline V gene. The CDR3 is CASSLVLRGGGKTQYF. Using reference TRBV7-8 and TRBJ2-5 for the parts outside the CDR3, the full variable domain is GAGVSQSPRYKVAKRGQDVALRCDPISGHVSLFWYQQALGQGPEFLTYFQNEAQLDKSGLPSDRFFAERPEGSVSTLKIQRTQQEDSAVYLCASSLVLRGGGKTQYFGPGTRLLVL.

The rearrangement joins TRBV5-5 to TRBJ1-2; TCRdb indicates TRBD1, and absent DNA this call remains unverified. CDR3 length equals 14 residues. CDR1 SGHKS and CDR2 YYEKEE come from the germline V gene (reference sequence). CDR3 sequence: CASTPGQGIYGYTF.

The rearrangement joins TRBV7-7 to TRBJ2-2; TCRdb designates TRBD1, a call that cannot be tested without DNA. The CDR3 covers 17 residues. From germline, CDR1 is SSHAT and CDR2 FNYEAQ (reference sequence). CDR3 in amino acids: CASSLEQAGGPTGELFF.